Only a few counts were recorded for the clone carrying this T cell receptor (beta chain). No antigen is known for it. The sample is drawn from a study of identical twins. Study outcomes and limitations: Those out-of-frame alpha sequences shared by twins showed an excess of low generation probability. Without tracking the same donors, conclusions rested on cross-sectional statistical analysis.

Through template switching, a universal primer site was introduced, and the cDNA contained unique molecular identifiers. MiXCR, applied by TCRdb to the 5' RACE reads, yields one record per CDR3 protein. The sample gives fewer than 250,000 distinct CDR3 sequences, roughly 7.5% of which show up once; around 5.4% is in the top ten. V dropped 1 base and J dropped 1; count of bases not matched to a gene: 6. CDR1 is MDHEN and CDR2 is SYDVKM in the germline V gene. The CDR3 is made up of 17 amino acids. This same sample was also taken into another study, of yellow fever vaccine responses in identical twins. This second report adds: Twins reportedly showed a vaccine T cell response that seemed partly convergent and partly personalized.

The sequenced material came from CD8+ T cells sorted from blood. This TCR was sampled from a woman between 18 and 30 years old in good health. The chain links TRBV28 to TRBJ2-5; 10 positions agree with TRBD2. The CDR3 spells CASSLSPAGGSQETQYF. The CDR3 nucleotides are TGTGCCAGCAGTTTATCCCCAGCGGGGGGGTCCCAAGAGACCCAGTACTTC.